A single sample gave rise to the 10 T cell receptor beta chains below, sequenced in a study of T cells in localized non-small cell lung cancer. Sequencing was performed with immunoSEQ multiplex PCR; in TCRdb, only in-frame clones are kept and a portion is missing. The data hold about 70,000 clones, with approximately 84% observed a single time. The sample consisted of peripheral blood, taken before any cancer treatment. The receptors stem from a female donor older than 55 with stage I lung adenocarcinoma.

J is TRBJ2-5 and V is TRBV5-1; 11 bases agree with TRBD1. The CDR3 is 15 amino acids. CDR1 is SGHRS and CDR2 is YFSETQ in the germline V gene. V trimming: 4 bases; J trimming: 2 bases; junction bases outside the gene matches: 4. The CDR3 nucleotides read TGCGCCAGCAGCGGACAGGGGGCCGAACAAGAGACCCAGTACTTC. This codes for CASSGQGAEQETQYF.

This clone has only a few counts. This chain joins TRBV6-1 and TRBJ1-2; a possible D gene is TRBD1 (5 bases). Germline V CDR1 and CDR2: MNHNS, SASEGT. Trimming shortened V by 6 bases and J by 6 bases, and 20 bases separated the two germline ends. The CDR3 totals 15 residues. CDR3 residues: CASRLPTDASDGYTF. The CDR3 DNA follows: TGTGCCAGCAGGTTACCGACAGACGCTAGCGATGGCTACACCTTC.

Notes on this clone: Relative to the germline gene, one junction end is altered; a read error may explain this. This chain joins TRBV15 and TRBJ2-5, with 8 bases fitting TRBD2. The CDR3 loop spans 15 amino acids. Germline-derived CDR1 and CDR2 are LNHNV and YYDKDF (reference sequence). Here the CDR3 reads CATRRGLAGGETQYF. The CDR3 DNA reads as TGTGCCACCAGGAGAGGGCTAGCGGGTGGGGAGACCCAGTACTTC.

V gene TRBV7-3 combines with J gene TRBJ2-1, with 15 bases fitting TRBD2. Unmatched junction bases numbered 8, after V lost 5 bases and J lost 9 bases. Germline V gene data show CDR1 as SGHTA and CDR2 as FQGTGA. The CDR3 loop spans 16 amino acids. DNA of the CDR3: TGTGCCAGCAGCCTCCGGACTAGCGGGAGGGGGGGTGAGCAGTTCTTC. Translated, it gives CASSLRTSGRGGEQFF.

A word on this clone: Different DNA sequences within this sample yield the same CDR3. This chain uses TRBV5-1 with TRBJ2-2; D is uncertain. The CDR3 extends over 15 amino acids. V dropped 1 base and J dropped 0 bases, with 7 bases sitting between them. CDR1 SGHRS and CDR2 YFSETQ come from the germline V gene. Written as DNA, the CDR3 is TGCGCCAGCAGCTTGCCGGAATCGAACACCGGGGAGCTGTTTTTT. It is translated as CASSLPESNTGELFF.

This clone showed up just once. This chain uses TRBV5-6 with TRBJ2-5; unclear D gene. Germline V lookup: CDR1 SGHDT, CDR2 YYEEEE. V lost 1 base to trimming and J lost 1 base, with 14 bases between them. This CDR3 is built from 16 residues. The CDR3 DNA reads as TGTGCCAGCAGCTTGCAGGTCGGTTGGGGCCAAGAGACCCAGTACTTC. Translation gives CASSLQVGWGQETQYF. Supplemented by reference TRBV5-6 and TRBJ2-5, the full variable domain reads DAGVTQSPTHLIKTRGQQVTLRCSPKSGHDTVSWYQQALGQGPQFIFQYYEEEERQRGNFPDRFSGHQFPNYSSELNVNALLLGDSALYLCASSLQVGWGQETQYFGPGTRLLVL.

The DNA of the CDR3 is TGTGCCAGCAGCTCAGGTCGGTTCTATGAGCAGTTCTTC. Translating gives CASSSGRFYEQFF. V gene TRBV7-9 combines with J gene TRBJ2-1; no definite D call. CDR1 SEHNR and CDR2 FQNEAQ come from the germline V gene (reference sequence). The CDR3 extends over 13 amino acids. V shed 4 bases and J shed 8 bases, with 12 bases lying between them.

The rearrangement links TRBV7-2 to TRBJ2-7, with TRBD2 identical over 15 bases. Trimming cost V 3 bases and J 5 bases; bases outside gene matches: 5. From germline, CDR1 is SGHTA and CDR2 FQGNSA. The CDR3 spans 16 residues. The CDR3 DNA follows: TGTGCCAGCAGCTTTCCGGGACTAGCGGGAGGAGACGAGCAGTACTTC. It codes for CASSFPGLAGGDEQYF.

The CDR3 protein is CASSLHYNSGSGSTDTQYF. The CDR3 DNA is TGCGCCAGCAGCCTACACTACAACTCAGGTAGCGGAAGCACAGATACGCAGTATTTT. The J gene is TRBJ2-3, the V gene TRBV4-3; tentative D call: TRBD2 (6 bases). V was pared by 4 bases and J by 0 bases, with 23 bases between. The CDR3 length is 19 residues. In germline, CDR1 is LGHNA, CDR2 YSLEER.

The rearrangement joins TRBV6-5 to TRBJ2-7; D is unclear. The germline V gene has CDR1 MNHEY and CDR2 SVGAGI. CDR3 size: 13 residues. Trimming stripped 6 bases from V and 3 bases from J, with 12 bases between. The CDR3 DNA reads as TGTGCCAGCAGATCACCGGCAGACTACGAGCAGTACTTC. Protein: CASRSPADYEQYF.